This TCR beta chain derives from a study of human T cells and chemical hapten exposure. The overall study: 2% DPC applied to a roughly 2 cm by roughly 2 cm arm area sensitized donors.

This clonotype was detected a few times. MiXCR, applied by TCRdb to the RACE reads, yields one record per CDR3 protein. This table has some 74,000 distinct CDR3 sequences, 14% appearing once. Noted time point: pre-sensitization, week 0. Sample treatment: therapeutic diphenylcyclopropenone sensitization with weekly scalp DPC. V lost 7 bases and J lost 10; bases outside the gene matches: 4. The CDR3 has 13 residues. Germline lookup yields CDR1 KGHDR and CDR2 SFDVKD. This specimen consisted of whole blood, obtained in connection with sensitization to the hapten diphenylcyclopropenone (DPC). The J gene is TRBJ1-6, the V gene TRBV24-1; TRBD1 matches 9 bases. The clonotype originates from a woman aged 45 to 65 with alopecia areata. Some clones in this sample may be carry-over from other donors' samples. The CDR3 DNA reads TGTGCCACCAGCCGGGACAGGGAATCACCCCTCCACTTT. Residues: CATSRDRESPLHF.